The 21 T cell receptor beta chains below all came from one sample that was sequenced in a study of blood T cell repertoires in COVID-19 (dated by TCRdb to about 2020). The library was obtained by the immunoSEQ multiplex PCR assay. The source is immuneACCESS, and TCRdb retained only in-frame sequences with V and J called. Part of the clones is not carried over; for the studies checked, unresolved V genes explain less than half of this, and the remainder is unexplained. The sample includes about 240,000 clones, with more than 70% observed a single time. More than 9% of the sample rests with the top ten. What was sequenced was peripheral blood. The receptors originated from a man at least 80 years old with acute or convalescent COVID-19.

This clone appeared a few times. The V and J genes are TRBV19 and TRBJ2-5, with 7 bases lining up with TRBD1. From germline, CDR1 is LNHDA and CDR2 SQIVND (reference sequence). V shed 9 bases, J shed 5 bases, and the junction held 9 bases outside the gene matches. The CDR3 has 13 residues. CDR3 amino acids: CASSQGSLETQYF. The CDR3 nucleotides read TGTGCCAGCTCACAGGGGTCTCTGGAGACCCAGTACTTC.

The chain carries TRBV7-2 and TRBJ1-3, with unresolved D. CDR3 length: 16 amino acids. Germline V gene data show CDR1 as SGHTA and CDR2 as FQGNSA. V was trimmed by 0 bases and J by 1 base, leaving 10 bases between them. Here the CDR3 DNA reads TGTGCCAGCAGCTTAGCGGCCTCGGGGTCTGGAAACACCATATATTTT. This encodes CASSLAASGSGNTIYF. The variable domain in full, completed from reference TRBV7-2 and TRBJ1-3, reads GAGVSQSPSNKVTEKGKDVELRCDPISGHTALYWYRQSLGQGLEFLIYFQGNSAPDKSGLPSDRFSAERTGGSVSTLTIQRTQQEDSAVYLCASSLAASGSGNTIYFGEGSWLTVV.

The chain uses TRBV6-6 and TRBJ1-5; 10 bases map to TRBD1. Germline CDR1 is MNHNY and CDR2 is SVGAGI (reference sequence). The CDR3 consists of 19 residues. Losses at the gene ends were 5 bases for V and 2 bases for J; bases not matched to a gene: 15. CDR3: CASSPKGTGVYIGNQPQHF. DNA of the CDR3: TGTGCCAGCAGTCCAAAGGGGACAGGGGTCTATATAGGCAATCAGCCCCAGCATTTT.

The chain has TRBV13 and TRBJ1-2; no clear D. Germline V gene data show CDR1 as PRHDT and CDR2 as FYEKMQ (reference sequence). Deletions cut 5 bases from V and 0 bases from J, with 10 bases between. There are 14 residues in the CDR3. For the CDR3, the DNA is TGTGCCAGCAGCCCTGGGCGGGCTAACTATGGCTACACCTTC. It specifies CASSPGRANYGYTF.

The rearrangement joins TRBV18 to TRBJ1-1, with TRBD1 as a possible D gene (5 bases). Deletions cut 5 bases from V and 1 base from J, with 8 bases between. Per germline, CDR1 KGHSH and CDR2 LQKENI. This CDR3 is 13 amino acids long. CDR3 sequence reads: CASSSGQNTEAFF. The CDR3 nucleotides are TGTGCCAGCTCATCTGGACAGAACACTGAAGCTTTCTTT.

The rearrangement links TRBV28 to TRBJ2-1; 7 bases map to TRBD2. The ends lost 7 bases at V and 2 bases at J; junction bases unmatched: 2. The CDR3 sequence is 13 residues long. Germline CDR1 is MDHEN and CDR2 is SYDVKM. DNA of the CDR3: TGTGCCAGCACTGCGGGAGCCTACAATGAGCAGTTCTTC. This gives the protein CASTAGAYNEQFF.

The chain employs TRBV29-1 and TRBJ2-5, with D unresolved. Trimming cost V 6 bases and J 0 bases, with 14 bases left between them. Looked up from germline, CDR1 is SQVTM and CDR2 is ANQGSEA. This CDR3 is built from 14 residues. The CDR3 sequence is CSVNFYSNQETQYF. The CDR3 nucleotides are TGCAGCGTCAATTTTTATAGCAACCAAGAGACCCAGTACTTC.

This clone was recorded only once. The V call is TRBV2, the J call TRBJ1-5, with D tentatively TRBD1 (5 bases). Germline V gives CDR1 SNHLY, CDR2 FYNNEI. Trimming shortened V by 7 bases and J by 3 bases, and 13 bases separated the two germline ends. The CDR3 is 14 amino acids. The CDR3 bases are TGTGCCAGCAACTTAGGGGCGTACAATCAGCCCCAGCATTTT. The encoded protein is CASNLGAYNQPQHF. Full variable domain (missing parts from reference TRBV2 and TRBJ1-5): EPEVTQTPSHQVTQMGQEVILRCVPISNHLYFYWYRQILGQKVEFLVSFYNNEISEKSEIFDDQFSVERPDGSNFTLKIRSTKLEDSAMYFCASNLGAYNQPQHFGDGTRLSIL.

V usage is TRBV5-1 and J usage is TRBJ2-5; 7 positions match TRBD1. Losses at the gene ends were 3 bases for V and 2 bases for J; bases not matched to a gene: 7. The CDR3 runs to 15 residues. Germline lookup yields CDR1 SGHRS and CDR2 YFSETQ. The CDR3, as DNA: TGCGCCAGCAGCTCAGAGGACAGGTCACAAGAGACCCAGTACTTC. It specifies CASSSEDRSQETQYF.

The rearrangement uses TRBV18 and TRBJ2-1; 10 bases line up with TRBD1. The junction had 3 bases not matched to a gene; V was cut back by 3 bases and J by 10 bases. The length of the CDR3 is 13 residues. Per germline, CDR1 KGHSH and CDR2 LQKENI. CDR3 amino acids: CASSPRGQGEQFF. The CDR3 coding sequence is TGTGCCAGCTCACCCCGGGGACAGGGGGAGCAGTTCTTC.

About this clone: Distinct nucleotide sequences in the sample also encode this CDR3. The chain carries TRBV7-9 and TRBJ1-1; D not certain. V lost 2 bases to trimming and J lost 1 base, with 8 bases between them. Germline V gene lookup returns CDR1 SEHNR and CDR2 FQNEAQ (reference sequence). The CDR3 extends over 14 amino acids. The CDR3 nucleotides are TGTGCCAGCAGCTTAAGGTCTAGGAACACTGAAGCTTTCTTT. Its protein is CASSLRSRNTEAFF.

The rearrangement joins TRBV2 to TRBJ2-2; D is perhaps TRBD1 (5 bases). CDR1 SNHLY and CDR2 FYNNEI come from the germline V gene. V dropped 3 bases and J dropped 6 bases, with 17 bases sitting between them. The CDR3 runs 16 residues. CDR3 protein: CASSEGRQVNSGELFF. The CDR3, as DNA: TGTGCCAGCAGTGAGGGGCGCCAGGTCAATTCCGGGGAGCTGTTTTTT.

This sequence joins TRBV6-1 and TRBJ1-1; 9 nucleotides match TRBD1. The CDR3 extends over 15 amino acids. With 3 bases clipped from V and 3 bases from J, the junction kept 5 bases outside the gene matches. Germline V CDR1 and CDR2: MNHNS, SASEGT. The CDR3 nucleotides are TGTGCCAGCAGTGATGACAGGGGGAGAGACACTGAAGCTTTCTTT. Protein sequence: CASSDDRGRDTEAFF.

The chain carries TRBV27 and TRBJ2-2, with D tentatively TRBD2 (6 bases). The V gene lost 4 bases and the J gene lost 6 bases, with 12 bases spanning the gap. Germline V gene lookup returns CDR1 MNHEY and CDR2 SMNVEV (reference sequence). The CDR3 has 14 residues. CDR3 in DNA: TGTGCCAGCAGTTCGGGGGTTTTGGCCGGGGAGCTGTTTTTT. It codes for CASSSGVLAGELFF.

The V gene is TRBV6-5, the J gene TRBJ1-1, with 7 bases fitting TRBD1. The CDR3 has 13 residues. Germline CDR1 reads MNHEY; CDR2 reads SVGAGI. V lost 10 bases and J lost 6; bases outside the gene matches: 11. CDR3 protein: CATTDRIKSEAFF. CDR3 coding DNA: TGTGCCACTACGGACAGGATCAAATCTGAAGCTTTCTTT.

A note on this clone: At the DNA level, this CDR3 is encoded by other sequences in the same sample as well. The chain's CDR3 is CASSTRQGNTEAFF. The CDR3 DNA reads TGTGCCAGTAGTACGAGACAGGGGAACACTGAAGCTTTCTTT. V and J are TRBV19 and TRBJ1-1; 7 bases line up with TRBD1. CDR1 is LNHDA, CDR2 SQIVND, per germline (reference sequence). CDR3 length: 14 amino acids. Germline trimming cut 4 bases from V and 1 base from J; bases unmatched to any gene: 3.

This clone was detected only a few times. The V call is TRBV6-2 or TRBV6-3, the J call TRBJ1-2, with TRBD1 matching over 10 bases. The V and J ends lost 5 bases and 8 bases, in that order; junction bases with no gene match: 8. Germline V gives CDR1 MNHEY, CDR2 SVGEGT. The CDR3 has 14 amino acids. CDR3 amino acids: CASSNPRDRGGYTF. The DNA of the CDR3 is TGTGCCAGCAGTAATCCCCGGGACAGGGGCGGCTACACCTTC.

The chain combines TRBV2 with TRBJ2-5; 7 bases fit TRBD2. The CDR3 is 13 residues long. Germline V gene lookup returns CDR1 SNHLY and CDR2 FYNNEI. The V gene end was trimmed by 7 bases and the J gene end by 4 bases; junction bases not matched to a gene: 6. CDR3 sequence: CASTRDYRETQYF. In DNA form, the CDR3 reads TGTGCCAGCACCCGGGACTATAGAGAGACCCAGTACTTC.

The rearrangement links TRBV28 to TRBJ1-5; 7 positions match TRBD1. V lost 4 bases, J lost 5 bases, and 14 bases stayed unmatched. CDR1 is MDHEN and CDR2 is SYDVKM in the germline V gene. The CDR3 has 17 amino acids. DNA of the CDR3: TGTGCCAGCAGTTCCTCCTCCGGGACAGAGTCCGATCAGCCCCAGCATTTT. As protein: CASSSSSGTESDQPQHF. Full variable domain (rest looked up from reference TRBV28 and TRBJ1-5): DVKVTQSSRYLVKRTGEKVFLECVQDMDHENMFWYRQDPGLGLRLIYFSYDVKMKEKGDIPEGYSVSREKKERFSLILESASTNQTSMYLCASSSSSGTESDQPQHFGDGTRLSIL.

The DNA of the CDR3 is TGTGCCAGCAGTCCCGGAACAGGGTTTTCACCCCTCCACTTT. Translation: CASSPGTGFSPLHF. This rearrangement joins TRBV28 to TRBJ1-6; D might be TRBD1 (6 bases). This CDR3 has 14 residues. Germline CDR1 is MDHEN and CDR2 is SYDVKM. The V and J ends lost 5 bases and 9 bases respectively, with 14 bases between them.

The rearrangement links TRBV6-1 to TRBJ1-6; 8 bases are shared with TRBD1. This CDR3 is built from 15 residues. Germline assignment: CDR1 MNHNS and CDR2 SASEGT. V trimming: 2 bases; J trimming: 7 bases; junction bases outside the gene matches: 4. Here the CDR3 DNA reads TGTGCCAGCAGTGAATTTGGACAGGGAAATTCACCCCTCCACTTT. Its protein product is CASSEFGQGNSPLHF.